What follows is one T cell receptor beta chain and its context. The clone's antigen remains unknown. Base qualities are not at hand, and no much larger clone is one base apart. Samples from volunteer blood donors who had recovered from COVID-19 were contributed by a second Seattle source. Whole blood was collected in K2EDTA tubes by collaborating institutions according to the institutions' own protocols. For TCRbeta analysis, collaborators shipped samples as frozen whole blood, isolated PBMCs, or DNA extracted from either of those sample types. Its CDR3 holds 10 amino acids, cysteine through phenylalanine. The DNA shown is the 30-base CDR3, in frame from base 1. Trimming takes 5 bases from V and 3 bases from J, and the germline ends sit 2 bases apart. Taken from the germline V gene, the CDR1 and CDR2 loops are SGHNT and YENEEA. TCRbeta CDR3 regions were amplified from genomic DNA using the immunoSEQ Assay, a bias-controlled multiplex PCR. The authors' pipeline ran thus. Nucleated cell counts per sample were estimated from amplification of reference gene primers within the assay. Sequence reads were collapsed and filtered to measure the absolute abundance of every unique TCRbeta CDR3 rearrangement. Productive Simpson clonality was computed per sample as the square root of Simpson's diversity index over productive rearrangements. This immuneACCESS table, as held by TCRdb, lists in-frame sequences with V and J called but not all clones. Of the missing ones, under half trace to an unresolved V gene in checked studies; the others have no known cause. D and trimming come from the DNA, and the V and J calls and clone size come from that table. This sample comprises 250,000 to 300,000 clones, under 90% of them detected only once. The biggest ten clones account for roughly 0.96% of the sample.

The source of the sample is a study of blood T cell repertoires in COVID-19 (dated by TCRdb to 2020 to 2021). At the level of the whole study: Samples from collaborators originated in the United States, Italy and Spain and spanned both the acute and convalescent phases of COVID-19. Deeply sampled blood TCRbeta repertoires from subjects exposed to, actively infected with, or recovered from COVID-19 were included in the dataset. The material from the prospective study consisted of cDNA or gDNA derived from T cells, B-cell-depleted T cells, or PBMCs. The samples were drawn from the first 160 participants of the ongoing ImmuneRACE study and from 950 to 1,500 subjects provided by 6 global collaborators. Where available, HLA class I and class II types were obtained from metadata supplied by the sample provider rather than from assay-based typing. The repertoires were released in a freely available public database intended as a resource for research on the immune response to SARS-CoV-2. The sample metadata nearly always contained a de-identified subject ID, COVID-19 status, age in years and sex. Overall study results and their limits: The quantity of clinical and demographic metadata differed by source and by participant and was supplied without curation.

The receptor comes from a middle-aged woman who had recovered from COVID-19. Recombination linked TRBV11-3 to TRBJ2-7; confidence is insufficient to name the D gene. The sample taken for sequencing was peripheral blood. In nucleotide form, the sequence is TGTGCCAGCAGCCACTACGAGCAGTACTTC. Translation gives CASSHYEQYF.